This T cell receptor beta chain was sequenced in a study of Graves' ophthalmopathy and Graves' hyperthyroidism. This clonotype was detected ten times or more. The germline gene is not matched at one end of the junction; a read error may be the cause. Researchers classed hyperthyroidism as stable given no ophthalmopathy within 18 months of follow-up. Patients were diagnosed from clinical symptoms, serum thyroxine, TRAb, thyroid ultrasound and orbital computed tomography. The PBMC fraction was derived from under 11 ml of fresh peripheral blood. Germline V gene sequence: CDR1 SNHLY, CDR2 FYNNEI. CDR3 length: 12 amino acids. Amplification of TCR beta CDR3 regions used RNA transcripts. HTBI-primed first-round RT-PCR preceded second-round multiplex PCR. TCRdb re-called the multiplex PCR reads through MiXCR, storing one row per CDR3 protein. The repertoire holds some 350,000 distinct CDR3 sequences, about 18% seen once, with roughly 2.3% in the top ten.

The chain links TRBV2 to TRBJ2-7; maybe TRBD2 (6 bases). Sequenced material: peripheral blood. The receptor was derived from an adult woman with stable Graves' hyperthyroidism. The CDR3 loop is CASGRESYEQHF. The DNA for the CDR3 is TGTGCCAGCGGACGGGAGTCCTACGAGCAGCACTTC.